What follows is one T cell receptor beta chain and its context. What it binds is not known. This sample was taken from a study of shared clonotypes between healthy human individuals. The CDR3 loop spans 19 amino acids. Losses at the gene ends were 2 bases for V and 3 bases for J; bases not matched to a gene: 12. CDR1 and CDR2 from the germline V gene are MNHEY and SMNVEV (reference sequence). Profiling relied on immunoSEQ multiplex PCR, and the TCRdb table lists in-frame clones only, not all of them. The repertoire holds fewer than 1.8 million clones, with approximately 98.5% as singletons. Donors were healthy HIV-negative adults without recently reported acute infections or vaccinations. CD45RA+ naive and CD45RA-negative memory subsets were separated from CD4+ cells. General study points: Among donors, sharing of clonotypes was expected to be affected by sequencing depth. Represented diversity, genetic and exposure-history alike, was limited by few donors.

The rearrangement links TRBV27 to TRBJ2-3; 12 bases match TRBD1. Sequences were obtained from naive CD4+ T cells sorted from blood. Subset here: CD45RA+ positively selected. The origin of this receptor is a man aged 30-40 years in good health. CDR3 amino acids: CASSLGGVGTGGWTDTQYF. CDR3 in DNA: TGTGCCAGCAGTTTAGGGGGCGTTGGGACAGGGGGCTGGACAGATACGCAGTATTTT.